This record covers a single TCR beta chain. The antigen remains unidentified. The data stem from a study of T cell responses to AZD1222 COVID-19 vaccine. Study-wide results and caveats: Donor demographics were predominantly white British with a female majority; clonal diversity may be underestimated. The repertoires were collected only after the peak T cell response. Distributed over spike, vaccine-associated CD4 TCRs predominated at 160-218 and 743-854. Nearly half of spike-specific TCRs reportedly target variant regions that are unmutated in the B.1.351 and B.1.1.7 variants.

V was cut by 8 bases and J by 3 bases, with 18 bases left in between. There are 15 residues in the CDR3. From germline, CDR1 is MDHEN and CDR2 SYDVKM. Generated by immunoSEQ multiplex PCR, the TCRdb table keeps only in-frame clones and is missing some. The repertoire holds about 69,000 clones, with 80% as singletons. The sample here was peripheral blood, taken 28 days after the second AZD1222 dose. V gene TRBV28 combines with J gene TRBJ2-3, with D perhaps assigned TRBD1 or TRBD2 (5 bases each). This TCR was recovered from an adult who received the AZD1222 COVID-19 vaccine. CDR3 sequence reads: CASGSEGSSTDTQYF. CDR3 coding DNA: TGTGCCAGCGGTAGCGAGGGGTCTAGTACAGATACGCAGTATTTT.